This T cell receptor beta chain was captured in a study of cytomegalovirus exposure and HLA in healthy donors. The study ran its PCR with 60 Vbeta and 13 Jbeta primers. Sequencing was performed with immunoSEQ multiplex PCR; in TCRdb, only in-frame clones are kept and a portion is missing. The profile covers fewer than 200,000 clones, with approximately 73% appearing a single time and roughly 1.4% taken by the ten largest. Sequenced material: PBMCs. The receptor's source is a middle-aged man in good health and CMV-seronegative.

CDR3 amino acids: CASSESHYGYTF. DNA for the CDR3: TGTGCCAGCAGTGAATCTCACTATGGCTACACCTTC. The chain has TRBV6-1 and TRBJ1-2; D is undetermined. CDR1 and CDR2 from the germline V gene are MNHNS and SASEGT. Trimming stripped 2 bases from V and 3 bases from J, with 4 bases between. This CDR3 has 12 residues.